This TCR beta chain was profiled in a study of cytomegalovirus exposure and HLA in healthy donors. PCR involved 60 Vbeta and 13 Jbeta primers. The assay was immunoSEQ multiplex PCR, and TCRdb's table has in-frame clones only and misses some. The sample shows over 150,000 clones, over 65% of them seen only once. The CDR3 is 13 residues long. Germline-derived CDR1 and CDR2 are LNHDA and SQIVND (reference sequence). Trimming stripped 3 bases from V and 5 bases from J, with 10 bases between. On this clone: The antigen is undetermined.

Study results and limitations: In a later analysis, specific HLA alleles were associated with around 17,000 TCR beta sequences at a 0.05 false discovery rate.

Material for sequencing was PBMCs. This rearrangement joins TRBV19 to TRBJ2-5; D is possibly TRBD1 (5 bases). This clonotype was sampled from a woman aged 30 to 39 in good health and CMV-seropositive. CDR3 in DNA: TGTGCCAGTAGTATTCAGGGAATCGAGACCCAGTACTTC. This translates into CASSIQGIETQYF.